One sample yielded the 30 T cell receptor beta chains listed below, sequenced in a study of OX40 agonist ivuxolimab in advanced cancers. Library prep was done by the immunoSEQ multiplex PCR assay. Not all clones reach the TCRdb copy of this immuneACCESS table, which keeps in-frame sequences only. Checked studies attribute under half of the gap to unresolved V genes and leave the rest unexplained. The sample profile shows approximately 75,000 clones; about 84% of them were found once. The ten largest clonotypes hold 6% to 7.5% of the sample. The sequencing here drew on CD4+ or CD8+ T cells sorted from blood, taken in a trial of the OX40 agonist ivuxolimab. Source of these receptors: an adult with an advanced solid tumor such as melanoma, head and neck, liver or kidney cancer.

This clone showed up just once. The J gene is TRBJ2-7, the V gene TRBV28; 11 nucleotides agree with TRBD2. Per germline, CDR1 MDHEN and CDR2 SYDVKM. J lost 3 bases, V lost 4 bases, and 5 bases had no gene match. The CDR3 spans 15 residues. This CDR3 is CASSSLAGGDYEQYF. The CDR3 nucleotides are TGTGCCAGCAGTTCCCTAGCGGGGGGCGACTACGAGCAGTACTTC.

This clone was picked up a small number of times. This chain uses TRBV2 with TRBJ2-5; TRBD2 matches 8 bases. V gave up 7 bases and J gave up 3 bases; unmatched junction bases: 4. The CDR3 has 13 amino acids. Germline CDR1 reads SNHLY; CDR2 reads FYNNEI. The CDR3 here is CASKQLAEETQYF. Here the CDR3 DNA reads TGTGCCAGCAAACAACTAGCGGAAGAGACCCAGTACTTC.

The rearrangement links TRBV7-2 to TRBJ1-1; D is ambiguous. The germline V gene has CDR1 SGHTA and CDR2 FQGNSA. The ends were cut back, 5 bases at V and 4 bases at J, with 8 bases in the middle. CDR3 length: 12 amino acids. DNA for the CDR3: TGTGCCAGCAGCCTAAGATTCACTGAAGCTTTCTTT. The encoded protein is CASSLRFTEAFF. The whole variable domain, remainder taken from reference TRBV7-2 and TRBJ1-1, is GAGVSQSPSNKVTEKGKDVELRCDPISGHTALYWYRQSLGQGLEFLIYFQGNSAPDKSGLPSDRFSAERTGGSVSTLTIQRTQQEDSAVYLCASSLRFTEAFFGQGTRLTVV.

This rearrangement joins TRBV19 to TRBJ2-5, with TRBD2 as a possible D gene (5 bases). The CDR3 is made up of 13 amino acids. Trimming took off 6 bases at V and 4 bases at J, with 12 bases between the two ends. In germline, CDR1 is LNHDA, CDR2 SQIVND (reference sequence). CDR3 protein: CASSRSEPETQYF. DNA for the CDR3: TGTGCCAGTAGCCGTAGCGAACCAGAGACCCAGTACTTC.

The chain carries TRBV4-1 and TRBJ2-5, with 9 nucleotides matching TRBD2. V shed 0 bases, J shed 5 bases, and the junction held 7 bases outside the gene matches. This CDR3 region has 16 residues. Germline CDR1 and CDR2: MGHRA and YSYEKL. CDR3 amino acids: CASSQDSGSKRETQYF. Here the CDR3 DNA reads TGCGCCAGCAGCCAAGATAGCGGGAGTAAGAGGGAGACCCAGTACTTC.

This rearrangement joins TRBV7-9 to TRBJ1-1; 8 bases map to TRBD1. From germline, CDR1 is SEHNR and CDR2 FQNEAQ (reference sequence). The CDR3 totals 16 residues. Trimming removed 5 bases from V and 1 base from J; junction bases left unmatched: 9. CDR3: CASSRRTGTGNTEAFF. The CDR3 DNA sequence: TGTGCCAGCAGCAGAAGAACCGGGACAGGGAACACTGAAGCTTTCTTT.

The gene calls are TRBV27 and TRBJ2-7; tentatively, D is TRBD1 (6 bases). Trimming cost V 3 bases and J 3 bases, with 15 bases left between them. This CDR3 is built from 15 residues. Germline V gene sequence: CDR1 MNHEY, CDR2 SMNVEV (reference sequence). Here the CDR3 DNA reads TGTGCCAGCAGTTTCGACGGGACAACTCTCTACGAGCAGTACTTC. As protein: CASSFDGTTLYEQYF.

The chain combines TRBV13 with TRBJ1-2; perhaps TRBD1 as D (5 bases). The CDR3 has 13 residues. Trimming cost V 0 bases and J 8 bases, with 10 bases left between them. In germline, CDR1 is PRHDT, CDR2 FYEKMQ (reference sequence). CDR3 amino acids: CASSLGLRDGYTF. In nucleotides, the CDR3 is TGTGCCAGCAGCTTAGGCCTCAGGGACGGCTACACCTTC.

The V and J genes are TRBV7-6 and TRBJ2-5, with a possible D match to TRBD1 (6 bases). The CDR3 covers 12 residues. The V end lost 5 bases, the J end lost 5 bases, and 9 bases lay between the germline ends. CDR1 and CDR2 (germline): SGHVS, FNYEAQ. CDR3 protein: CASSDRRETQYF. In nucleotides, the CDR3 is TGTGCCAGCAGCGACAGGAGGGAGACCCAGTACTTC.

This clone occurred a few times. The chain couples TRBV30 to TRBJ1-1; D is perhaps TRBD1 (5 bases). V shed 2 bases and J shed 2 bases, with 9 bases lying between them. Germline V gene data show CDR1 as GTSNPN and CDR2 as SVGIG (reference sequence). CDR3 size: 13 residues. This CDR3 reads CAWSNGGNTEAFF. CDR3 sequence (DNA): TGTGCCTGGAGTAACGGGGGAAACACTGAAGCTTTCTTT. Supplemented by reference TRBV30 and TRBJ1-1, the full variable domain reads SQTIHQWPATLVQPVGSPLSLECTVEGTSNPNLYWYRQAAGRGLQLLFYSVGIGQISSEVPQNLSASRPQDRQFILSSKKLLLSDSGFYLCAWSNGGNTEAFFGQGTRLTVV.

CDR3 sequence reads: CAINAGGPEQYF. The CDR3 DNA is TGTGCCATCAACGCAGGGGGGCCGGAGCAGTACTTC. The V and J genes are TRBV10-3 and TRBJ2-7, with D possibly matching TRBD1 (7 bases). The V and J ends lost 7 bases and 7 bases respectively, with 14 bases between them. The V gene's germline CDR1 is ENHRY and CDR2 SYGVKD. The CDR3 spans 12 residues.

This chain connects TRBV5-1 to TRBJ2-2, with D possibly being TRBD1 or TRBD2 (5 bases each). CDR1 and CDR2 (germline): SGHRS, YFSETQ. V was shortened by 4 bases and J by 7 bases, with 14 bases between the two germline ends. The CDR3 loop spans 14 amino acids. Written as DNA, the CDR3 is TGCGCCAGCAGCAGGGACGCAACTGGCGGGGAGCTGTTTTTT. It encodes CASSRDATGGELFF.

The rearrangement links TRBV4-2 to TRBJ2-7, with D perhaps given as TRBD1 or TRBD2 (6 bases each). V was trimmed by 0 bases and J by 0 bases, leaving 12 bases between them. The CDR3 extends over 16 amino acids. The germline V gene encodes CDR1 LGHNA and CDR2 YNFKEQ. The CDR3 here is CASSQDLGGTSYEQYF. The CDR3 DNA reads TGTGCCAGCAGCCAAGATTTGGGGGGCACCTCCTACGAGCAGTACTTC.

In this sample, this clone turned up once. The chain links TRBV7-2 to TRBJ1-3; D may be TRBD1 (5 bases). Germline V gene sequence: CDR1 SGHTA, CDR2 FQGNSA. The CDR3 has 13 amino acids. V was clipped by 3 bases and J by 4 bases, with 7 bases between them. The CDR3 loop reads CASSFGTGNTIYF. CDR3 nucleotide sequence: TGTGCCAGCAGCTTCGGGACCGGAAACACCATATATTTT.

V gene TRBV6-6 combines with J gene TRBJ1-4, with a possible D match to TRBD1 (5 bases). There are 16 residues in the CDR3. Per the germline V gene, CDR1 is MNHNY and CDR2 is SVGAGI (reference sequence). Trimming stripped 0 bases from V and 8 bases from J, with 16 bases between. This CDR3 reads CASSYSTLATEEKLFF. The CDR3 nucleotides are TGTGCCAGCAGTTACTCGACTCTCGCGACAGAAGAAAAACTGTTTTTT.

The rearrangement uses TRBV28 and TRBJ1-2, with D unresolved. The CDR3 contains 13 residues. Germline values: CDR1 MDHEN, CDR2 SYDVKM. Trimming stripped 2 bases from V and 8 bases from J, with 12 bases between. The CDR3 bases are TGTGCCAGCAGTTTAGACAACCCCAGAGGCTACACCTTC. This codes for CASSLDNPRGYTF.

This rearrangement joins TRBV7-9 to TRBJ2-2; no definite D call. Germline CDR1 SEHNR, CDR2 FQNEAQ (reference sequence). CDR3 length: 16 residues. The germline V and J ends were trimmed by 3 bases and 6 bases, with 17 bases remaining between them. The CDR3 loop is CASSFPGPRGPGELFF. In DNA, the CDR3 is TGTGCCAGCAGCTTTCCGGGCCCCAGAGGTCCCGGGGAGCTGTTTTTT. The full variable domain, in which reference TRBV7-9 and TRBJ2-2 provide the parts outside the CDR3, is DTGVSQNPRHKITKRGQNVTFRCDPISEHNRLYWYRQTLGQGPEFLTYFQNEAQLEKSRLLSDRFSAERPKGSFSTLEIQRTEQGDSAMYLCASSFPGPRGPGELFFGEGSRLTVL.

The CDR3 loop reads CASSFLEETQYF. The CDR3 nucleotides read TGTGCCAGCAGCTTCCTGGAAGAGACCCAGTACTTC. The J gene is TRBJ2-5, the V gene TRBV7-9; D is undetermined. The CDR3 contains 12 residues. Trimming removed 3 bases from V and 3 bases from J, with 5 bases in between. Germline V gives CDR1 SEHNR, CDR2 FQNEAQ (reference sequence).

In this sample, this clone turned up a few times. J is TRBJ1-2 and V is TRBV7-2, with D unclear. The CDR3 runs to 15 residues. Germline CDR1 reads SGHTA; CDR2 reads FQGNSA. Trimming left V 1 base short and J 2 bases short, with 11 bases between. CDR3 loop: CASSLGVEGNYGYTF. DNA of the CDR3: TGTGCCAGCAGCTTAGGGGTCGAAGGGAACTATGGCTACACCTTC.

The chain couples TRBV10-2 to TRBJ2-1, with 7 bases fitting TRBD2. The ends lost 6 bases at V and 0 bases at J; junction bases unmatched: 2. Per the germline V gene, CDR1 is WSHSY and CDR2 is SAAADI. The CDR3 extends over 14 amino acids. CDR3 sequence: CASRGTTSYNEQFF. CDR3 nucleotide sequence: TGCGCCAGCAGAGGGACTACCTCCTACAATGAGCAGTTCTTC.

V gene TRBV7-9 combines with J gene TRBJ2-3; D possibly uses TRBD1 or TRBD2 (6 bases each). The V end lost 3 bases, the J end lost 0 bases, and 16 bases lay between the germline ends. Germline-derived CDR1 and CDR2 are SEHNR and FQNEAQ (reference sequence). This CDR3 spans 17 amino acids. The CDR3 here is CASSFRGGGTSTDTQYF. CDR3 coding DNA: TGTGCCAGCAGCTTTCGGGGTGGCGGGACAAGCACAGATACGCAGTATTTT. The full variable domain, its missing parts supplied by reference TRBV7-9 and TRBJ2-3, is DTGVSQNPRHKITKRGQNVTFRCDPISEHNRLYWYRQTLGQGPEFLTYFQNEAQLEKSRLLSDRFSAERPKGSFSTLEIQRTEQGDSAMYLCASSFRGGGTSTDTQYFGPGTRLTVL.

The V and J genes are TRBV28 and TRBJ1-2; TRBD1 matches 9 bases. Trimming at V came to 6 bases and at J to 8 bases, leaving 10 bases not matched to a gene. CDR1 is MDHEN and CDR2 is SYDVKM in the germline V gene. The CDR3 runs 14 residues. The chain's CDR3 is CASRTGTGTGGYTF. The CDR3 DNA is TGTGCCAGCAGAACCGGGACAGGGACTGGAGGCTACACCTTC.

The chain employs TRBV4-2 and TRBJ2-5; D is ambiguous. This CDR3 has 13 amino acids. CDR1 is LGHNA, CDR2 YNFKEQ, per germline. V lost 3 bases and J lost 2, with 7 bases in between. CDR3 amino acids: CASSQGRQETQYF. CDR3 nucleotide sequence: TGTGCCAGCAGCCAGGGAAGACAAGAGACCCAGTACTTC.

The count of this clone is one. The CDR3 nucleotides read TGTGCCAGCAGCCCCGGTGGAGGGGCCCCAACTAACTATGGCTACACCTTC. This codes for CASSPGGGAPTNYGYTF. The J gene is TRBJ1-2, the V gene TRBV11-1; D is perhaps TRBD1 (5 bases). Trimming removed 5 bases at V and 0 bases at J, with 19 bases between. The CDR3 contains 17 residues. The germline gives CDR1 SGHAT, CDR2 FQDESV (reference sequence).

This chain links TRBV28 with TRBJ2-4; D not resolved. This CDR3 spans 15 amino acids. Germline CDR1 MDHEN, CDR2 SYDVKM. V was shortened by 6 bases and J by 3 bases, with 15 bases between the two germline ends. This CDR3 reads CASSLRTLVKNIQYF. As DNA, the CDR3 is TGTGCCAGCAGCCTTAGGACGTTGGTCAAAAACATTCAGTACTTC.

The chain is built from TRBV19 and TRBJ1-5, with 10 positions matching TRBD1. Germline CDR1 reads LNHDA; CDR2 reads SQIVND (reference sequence). With V trimmed by 3 bases and J by 3 bases, 5 bases remained unmatched. The CDR3 sequence is 16 residues long. The CDR3 sequence: CASSMIGTGANQPQHF. CDR3 nucleotide sequence: TGTGCCAGTAGTATGATTGGGACAGGGGCCAATCAGCCCCAGCATTTT.

The rearrangement joins TRBV5-4 to TRBJ1-2, with D tentatively TRBD1 (6 bases). Germline loops: CDR1 SGHNT, CDR2 YYREEE (reference sequence). The CDR3 has 17 amino acids. Trimming stripped 3 bases from V and 5 bases from J, with 23 bases between. In DNA, the CDR3 is TGTGCCAGCAGCTCCCGCCGGGGGGGCTTTACGGGATATGGCTACACCTTC. Encoded protein: CASSSRRGGFTGYGYTF.

This chain uses TRBV7-9 with TRBJ2-1; 11 nucleotides line up with TRBD2. The CDR3 sequence is 16 residues long. Germline CDR1 SEHNR, CDR2 FQNEAQ (reference sequence). Trimming removed 4 bases from V and 4 bases from J; junction bases left unmatched: 6. The CDR3, as DNA: TGTGCCAGCAGCTCATTGACTAGCGGGGAGTACAATGAGCAGTTCTTC. Its protein product is CASSSLTSGEYNEQFF.

This chain uses TRBV6-6 with TRBJ2-1; 7 nucleotides agree with TRBD1. The CDR3 covers 12 residues. Trimming cost V 2 bases and J 13 bases; bases outside gene matches: 5. CDR1 and CDR2 (germline): MNHNY, SVGAGI (reference sequence). CDR3 residues: CASSYPDRDQFF. For the CDR3, the DNA is TGTGCCAGCAGTTACCCAGACAGGGATCAGTTCTTC.

The chain uses TRBV5-6 and TRBJ2-5; 7 bases are a match to TRBD1. Germline lookup yields CDR1 SGHDT and CDR2 YYEEEE. V dropped 0 bases and J dropped 5; count of bases not matched to a gene: 4. This CDR3 region has 14 residues. Written as DNA, the CDR3 is TGTGCCAGCAGCTTGGTAGGGGGCGATGAGACCCAGTACTTC. Its protein product is CASSLVGGDETQYF.